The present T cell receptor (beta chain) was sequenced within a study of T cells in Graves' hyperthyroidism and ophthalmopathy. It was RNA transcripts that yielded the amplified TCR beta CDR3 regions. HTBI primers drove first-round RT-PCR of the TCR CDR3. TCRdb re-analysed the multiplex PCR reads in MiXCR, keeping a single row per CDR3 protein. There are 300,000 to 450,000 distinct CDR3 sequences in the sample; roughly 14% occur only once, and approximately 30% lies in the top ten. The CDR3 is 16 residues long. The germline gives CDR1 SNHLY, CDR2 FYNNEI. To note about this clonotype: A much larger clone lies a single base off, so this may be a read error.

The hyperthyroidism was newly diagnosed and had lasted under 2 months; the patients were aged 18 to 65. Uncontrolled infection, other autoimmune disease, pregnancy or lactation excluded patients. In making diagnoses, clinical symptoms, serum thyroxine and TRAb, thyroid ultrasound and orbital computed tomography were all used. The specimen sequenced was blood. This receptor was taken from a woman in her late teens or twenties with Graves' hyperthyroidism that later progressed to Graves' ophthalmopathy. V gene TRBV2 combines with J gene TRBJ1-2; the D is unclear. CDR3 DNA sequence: TGTGCCAGCGGTGAAGCGCAGATACAAGCTAACTATGGCTACACCTTC. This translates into CASGEAQIQANYGYTF.